This entry lists 11 T cell receptor beta chains sequenced from one sample in a study of blood T cell repertoires in COVID-19. Libraries were prepared by immunoSEQ multiplex PCR; TCRdb keeps only in-frame clonotypes and omits some of them. The table includes over 200,000 clones, roughly 84% detected once. Material: peripheral blood. Source of these receptors: a man aged 40-55 years with active or convalescent COVID-19.

V gene TRBV30 combines with J gene TRBJ1-3; no firm D call. CDR1 and CDR2 (germline): GTSNPN, SVGIG (reference sequence). The CDR3 spans 13 residues. V lost 3 bases to trimming and J lost 4 bases, with 10 bases between them. CDR3 nucleotide sequence: TGTGCCTGGAGGAGGGTACCGGGAAACACCATATATTTT. Translated, it gives CAWRRVPGNTIYF.

The J gene is TRBJ1-5, the V gene TRBV2, with a weak D call TRBD1 (5 bases). Germline loops: CDR1 SNHLY, CDR2 FYNNEI. CDR3 size: 14 residues. V was pared by 6 bases and J by 7 bases, with 16 bases between. The CDR3: CASSFRVYGQPQHF. For the CDR3, the DNA is TGTGCCAGCAGCTTCAGGGTCTACGGCCAGCCCCAGCATTTT.

V and J are TRBV29-1 and TRBJ1-1, with TRBD1 matching 9 bases. Germline V gives CDR1 SQVTM, CDR2 ANQGSEA. The CDR3 has 14 amino acids. The ends lost 5 bases at V and 6 bases at J; junction bases unmatched: 10. The CDR3 region is CSVTAGTGTSEAFF. The DNA for the CDR3 is TGCAGCGTTACCGCCGGGACAGGGACCTCTGAAGCTTTCTTT. The whole variable domain, filled in from reference TRBV29-1 and TRBJ1-1, reads SAVISQKPSRDICQRGTSLTIQCQVDSQVTMMFWYRQQPGQSLTLIATANQGSEATYESGFVIDKFPISRPNLTFSTLTVSNMSPEDSSIYLCSVTAGTGTSEAFFGQGTRLTVV.

The chain uses TRBV18 and TRBJ2-7; D gene ambiguous. Trimming removed 0 bases from V and 2 bases from J, with 5 bases in between. Germline values: CDR1 KGHSH, CDR2 LQKENI. CDR3 length: 13 residues. The CDR3 protein is CASSPPSAYEQYF. The CDR3 DNA reads as TGTGCCAGCTCACCACCCAGCGCCTACGAGCAGTACTTC.

J is TRBJ2-3 and V is TRBV19, with 9 bases lining up with TRBD2. Germline values: CDR1 LNHDA, CDR2 SQIVND (reference sequence). V lost 7 bases to trimming and J lost 0 bases; unmatched junction nucleotides: 11. The CDR3 is 17 residues long. CDR3 in amino acids: CASTQKRLAGSTDTQYF. The CDR3 coding sequence is TGTGCCAGTACCCAGAAGCGGCTAGCGGGGAGCACAGATACGCAGTATTTT.

This clone was found a few times. The chain couples TRBV10-1 to TRBJ1-2; 9 nucleotides match TRBD1. V shed 5 bases, J shed 4 bases, and the junction held 2 bases outside the gene matches. CDR3 length: 13 amino acids. Germline lookup yields CDR1 WNHNN and CDR2 SYGVQD (reference sequence). The DNA of the CDR3 is TGCGCCAGCAGTTCGGGACAGGGCTATGGCTACACCTTC. Its translation: CASSSGQGYGYTF.

This clone was observed a handful of times. The chain joins TRBV19 to TRBJ1-5; no definite D call. CDR1 and CDR2 (germline): LNHDA, SQIVND (reference sequence). The ends were cut back, 1 base at V and 5 bases at J, with 6 bases in the middle. The CDR3 is 13 amino acids. Here the CDR3 reads CASSIGPHQPQHF. The CDR3 nucleotides read TGTGCCAGTAGTATAGGGCCCCATCAGCCCCAGCATTTT.

This clone was observed once. V is TRBV5-1 and J is TRBJ2-7; 7 bases fit TRBD1. CDR1 SGHRS and CDR2 YFSETQ come from the germline V gene. This CDR3 is 16 amino acids long. Germline trimming cut 4 bases from V and 0 bases from J; bases unmatched to any gene: 10. The CDR3 spells CASSATQGIVSYEQYF. DNA for the CDR3: TGCGCCAGCAGCGCGACACAGGGGATCGTCTCCTACGAGCAGTACTTC.

The chain couples TRBV15 to TRBJ1-5; 8 bases align to TRBD1. Trimming removed 3 bases from V and 4 bases from J; junction bases left unmatched: 5. Per germline, CDR1 LNHNV and CDR2 YYDKDF (reference sequence). The CDR3 is made up of 15 amino acids. In DNA, the CDR3 is TGTGCCACCAGCAGTTTCCGGGACAGGAATCAGCCCCAGCATTTT. It specifies CATSSFRDRNQPQHF.

The chain combines TRBV27 with TRBJ1-2; D possibly corresponds to TRBD1 (6 bases). The CDR3 length is 14 residues. In germline, CDR1 is MNHEY, CDR2 SMNVEV (reference sequence). Trimming pared 5 bases from V and 0 bases from J, leaving 10 bases between. The CDR3 is CASSATGSNYGYTF. DNA of the CDR3: TGTGCCAGCAGTGCGACAGGTTCTAACTATGGCTACACCTTC.

The CDR3 spells CASTPRRGRGEQFF. CDR3 nucleotides: TGTGCCAGCACCCCCCGAAGGGGGCGGGGTGAGCAGTTCTTC. The rearrangement joins TRBV2 to TRBJ2-1, with TRBD1 as a possible D gene (7 bases). V lost 7 bases to trimming and J lost 9 bases, with 19 bases between them. The CDR3 runs 14 residues. Germline loops: CDR1 SNHLY, CDR2 FYNNEI.